Here is one TCR beta chain with its context. Its antigen remains unidentified. One base away there is no much larger clone; base qualities are not given. As encoded in the germline V gene (reference sequence), CDR1 is LNHDA while CDR2 is SQIVND. V lost 6 bases and J lost 0 bases, and the count of bases not matched to a germline gene is 4. Reading from cysteine to phenylalanine, the CDR3 counts 14 amino acids. Solely the CDR3 DNA is kept, with 42 bases framed from the first base. This record comes from a study of long-term antiretroviral therapy in people with HIV (dated by TCRdb to 2022 to 2024). For the wider study: Collection of the earliest samples took place about a decade ahead of the 2015 WHO recommendation for immediate ART, at a time when ART was typically delayed until CD4 counts fell. This retrospective serial study examined whether starting ART and sustained HIV suppression were associated with changes in the composition and diversity of the TRB repertoire in peripheral blood. A total of around 200 cryopreserved PBMC samples were contributed to the cohort by 30 adults with confirmed HIV infection, with samples collected serially over a mean of roughly six years (range 1-12). Of the roughly 27 participants with HIV, roughly twelve were female. No cross-contamination during QIAcube processing turned up in test extractions that ran a monoclonal T-cell line alongside more than 30 polyclonal samples.

The immunoSEQ hsTCRB v3.0 assay was used at survey level resolution to sequence the TRB variable region. The target sequencing depth for TRB was about 40,000-55,000 T-cell genomes per sample. Pooled TRB libraries were sequenced on an Illumina MiSeq with a v3 150-cycle kit. From the authors' description of their analysis: Repertoire analysis ran in R within a reproducible Nextflow workflow covering QC, data transformation and analysis. Custom analyses were implemented in LymphoSeq2, an R package for AIRR-Seq data exploration. Several samples that yielded fewer than 5000 total TRB sequences were excluded, so that 150 to 200 HIV repertoires were analyzed. Among the 180 to 200 HIV repertoires that were kept, 59 were collected before ART initiation and around 130 were collected after ART initiation. Each repertoire was downsampled to 5000 TRB nucleotide sequences, and summary statistics were averaged across 100 downsampling iterations. Only TRB sequences with CDR3 regions of at least seven amino acids were retained for analysis. Diversity was assessed using a clonality score derived from Shannon entropy and using the Gini coefficient. In repertoire networks, the top 5000 CDR3 amino acid sequences were linked whenever an edit distance of one separated two sequences. GLIPH2 predicted antigen specificity groups and MHC restriction for TRB CDR3 amino acid sequences. Known CMV, EBV, HIV or tissue antigen associations were flagged by matching CDR3 amino acid sequences against VDJdb and McPAS-TCR. Pre-ART, post-ART and control groups were compared with Wilcoxon signed-rank tests and Holm-Bonferroni correction. TCRdb took over this immuneACCESS table, retaining in-frame rearrangements with V and J assigned. Such tables are incomplete; in checked studies, under half of the missing clones stem from an unresolved V gene, and the remainder is unexplained. V, J and clone size are those of that table, while D and trimming were read from the DNA. The sample includes 35,000 or so clones, with roughly 85% observed a single time. The ten largest make up roughly 7.3% of the sample.

Findings and caveats that apply to the study as a whole: Unsorted PBMC were profiled instead of sorted CD4+ and CD8+ T cells because pre-ART samples had limited cell numbers. Starting ART was linked to a significant rise in TRB diversity, yet even after long-term ART the diversity remained significantly lower than in transplant donor controls. The samples span the years 2004 to 2017, and the ART regimens used may be less effective than current regimens. Inferences about post-ART repertoire changes were limited because no data were available on ART adherence, viral resistance or therapy changes. Expanded TRB clones identified before ART initiation dominated the repertoire across all time points, though the dominance fluctuated and decreased in many PLHIV after ART. Limited PBMC availability meant only the TCR beta chain was sequenced, without alpha chain pairing. Narrower CDR3 length ranges were observed in HIV repertoires than in controls, and an antigen-experienced repertoire with only a slight naive shift after ART was suggested by the network structure.

To be included, a participant needed at least one PBMC sample from before ART initiation plus at least two post-ART samples. Every participant with HIV received treatment in the United States of America. Cryopreserved samples of roughly 0.85-11 million PBMC were thawed and washed before DNA extraction. At the time of the earliest PBMC sample for each participant with HIV, ages ranged from about 23 to 60 years. PBMC samples from each participant spanned 1-4 timepoints before ART initiation and 2-8 timepoints after ART initiation, with a median of 7 samples. For every participant, serial HIV viral load, CD4+ T-cell count, ART history and demographic data were obtained. A Qiagen kit on a QIAcube was used to extract genomic DNA from unsorted PBMC, with samples processed in batches of 12.

In this chain, TRBV19 is recombined with TRBJ1-1, with TRBD1 matching 7 junction bases. The specimen was unsorted PBMCs, collected 0.4 years before starting antiretroviral therapy. This receptor was identified in a man aged 18 to 29 with HIV. Read as DNA, the sequence is TGTGCCAGTAGGAGGGGGCAGTTGAACACTGAAGCTTTCTTT. It encodes CASRRGQLNTEAFF.